This TCR beta chain appears in the sequencing data of a study of cytomegalovirus exposure and HLA in healthy donors. Study-level points and caveats: In a later analysis, productive TCRs from donors in an Asian-associated ancestry cluster reportedly carried fewer N-insertions than the cohort mean. The classifier was said to identify cytomegalovirus status with high specificity and sensitivity. In a later analysis, specific HLA alleles were associated with 15,000 to 20,000 TCR beta sequences at a 0.05 false discovery rate.

Healthy bone marrow donors formed the donor group. Researchers ran the PCR with 60 Vbeta and 13 Jbeta primers. TCRdb keeps only in-frame clones here, not all; method: immunoSEQ multiplex PCR. Here the sample spans 150,000 to 200,000 clones, 70% to 90% being singletons. Worth noting for this clone: The target antigen is unknown.

Germline loops: CDR1 MNHEY, CDR2 SVGAGI. V shed 8 bases and J 2 bases; nucleotides not matched to a gene: 7. This CDR3 contains 14 residues. The TCR originated in a woman aged 18-29 years in good health and CMV-seronegative. The chain couples TRBV6-5 to TRBJ2-3; 7 bases fit TRBD2. Sequences were obtained from PBMCs. In DNA form, the CDR3 reads TGTGCCAGCTCCTCTCTAGCGGTCACAGATACGCAGTATTTT. Translation gives CASSSLAVTDTQYF.